The 30 T cell receptor beta chains listed next were all sequenced from one sample in a study of blood T cells in healthy people across ages. Next came a second PCR, run for about 7 to 12 cycles, which used a sample-barcoded 5' primer along with a J-beta primer mix. TCRdb analysed the 5' RACE reads with MiXCR anew, one entry per CDR3 protein. The sample has about 1.6 million distinct CDR3 sequences, around 35% seen once; the top ten hold around 10%. Sequences were obtained from blood. These receptor sequences come from a woman in her thirties in good health.

This clonotype was counted ten times or more. The chain carries TRBV11-2 and TRBJ2-3, with 7 bases identical to TRBD2. This CDR3 is 15 amino acids long. Germline CDR1 reads SGHAT; CDR2 reads FQNNGV. With 1 base clipped from V and 2 bases from J, the junction kept 3 bases outside the gene matches. In DNA, the CDR3 is TGTGCCAGCAGCTTAGCGGGGGGTCTCACAGATACGCAGTATTTT. It encodes CASSLAGGLTDTQYF.

This clonotype was counted many times. This chain links TRBV20-1 with TRBJ2-7; no clear D gene. The CDR3 has 12 amino acids. With 5 bases removed from V and 3 bases from J, the gap between germline ends came to 11 bases. Germline loops: CDR1 DFQATT, CDR2 SNEGSKA (reference sequence). This CDR3 is CSAARVRYEQYF. CDR3 coding DNA: TGCAGTGCTGCTAGGGTCCGCTACGAGCAGTACTTC.

V is TRBV30 and J is TRBJ1-2, with TRBD1 as a possible D gene (5 bases). The CDR3 is 15 residues long. The V gene lost 3 bases and the J gene lost 4 bases, with 18 bases spanning the gap. From germline, CDR1 is GTSNPN and CDR2 SVGIG (reference sequence). CDR3: CAWSVRRGGGYGYTF. The CDR3, as DNA: TGTGCCTGGAGCGTAAGGAGGGGTGGCGGCTATGGCTACACCTTC. The full variable domain, completed using reference TRBV30 and TRBJ1-2, is SQTIHQWPATLVQPVGSPLSLECTVEGTSNPNLYWYRQAAGRGLQLLFYSVGIGQISSEVPQNLSASRPQDRQFILSSKKLLLSDSGFYLCAWSVRRGGGYGYTFGSGTRLTVV.

This clonotype was recorded at least ten times. The rearrangement links TRBV11-2 to TRBJ2-1; perhaps TRBD2 as D (6 bases). Germline V gene data show CDR1 as SGHAT and CDR2 as FQNNGV. V lost 1 base and J lost 3, with 13 bases in between. The CDR3 spans 16 residues. CDR3: CASSLVGGGGYNEQFF. The CDR3 DNA reads as TGTGCCAGCAGCTTAGTGGGGGGTGGGGGCTACAATGAGCAGTTCTTC.

A few counts support this clonotype. J is TRBJ2-7 and V is TRBV12-3 or TRBV12-4; D is unclear. Trimming shortened V by 3 bases and J by 3 bases, and 12 bases separated the two germline ends. The CDR3 contains 14 residues. CDR3 residues: CASSLDGDLYEQYF. CDR3 DNA sequence: TGTGCCAGCAGTTTGGACGGTGATCTCTACGAGCAGTACTTC.

At least ten counts were recorded for this clonotype. This chain joins TRBV20-1 and TRBJ1-2; D uncertain. Germline V gives CDR1 DFQATT, CDR2 SNEGSKA (reference sequence). Trimming removed 3 bases at V and 0 bases at J, with 8 bases between. This CDR3 has 13 residues. CDR3 protein: CSASDYSNYGYTF. The CDR3 region has the DNA TGCAGTGCTAGTGATTACTCTAACTATGGCTACACCTTC.

This chain connects TRBV21-1 to TRBJ2-1; the table gives TRBD1 as D, unverified against the DNA. TRBV21-1 is a recognized pseudogene. This CDR3 has 16 amino acids. The CDR3 protein is CASSVGTPGKGNEQFF. DNA of the CDR3: TGTGCCAGCAGCGTCGGGACACCCGGAAAGGGCAATGAGCAGTTCTTC.

Concerning this clonotype: One end of the junction does not line up with germline, which may come from a read error. The chain employs TRBV5-1 and TRBJ1-4, with 7 bases identical to TRBD1. Germline CDR1 SGHRS, CDR2 YFSETQ. The CDR3 runs to 15 residues. CDR3 coding DNA: TGCGCCTGCAGCTTGAGCAGGGGGAGTCGTGAAAAACTGTTTTTT. Its translation: CACSLSRGSREKLFF.

This chain uses TRBV28 with TRBJ1-5; 7 positions match TRBD1. The CDR3 totals 17 residues. The trim removed 1 base at V and 1 base at J, leaving 7 bases unmatched. The germline V gene encodes CDR1 MDHEN and CDR2 SYDVKM. The CDR3 spells CASSLLTGVGSNQPQHF. The CDR3 DNA reads as TGTGCCAGCAGTTTATTAACAGGGGTAGGGAGCAATCAGCCCCAGCATTTT.

This chain joins TRBV7-6 and TRBJ2-7; no reliable D call. The V gene lost 1 base and the J gene lost 5 bases, with 12 bases spanning the gap. The CDR3 length is 14 residues. Per germline, CDR1 SGHVS and CDR2 FNYEAQ. CDR3 DNA: TGTGCCAGCAGCTTAGTCGTCGGTGCCAACGAGCAGTACTTC. Protein: CASSLVVGANEQYF. The variable domain in full, with the rest retrieved from reference TRBV7-6 and TRBJ2-7, is GAGVSQSPRYKVTKRGQDVALRCDPISGHVSLYWYRQALGQGPEFLTYFNYEAQQDKSGLPNDRFSAERPEGSISTLTIQRTEQRDSAMYRCASSLVVGANEQYFGPGTRLTVT.

This chain links TRBV7-8 with TRBJ2-5; TRBD2 matches 10 bases. The CDR3 covers 19 residues. Trimming removed 3 bases from V and 11 bases from J; junction bases left unmatched: 24. The germline V gene encodes CDR1 SGHVS and CDR2 FQNEAQ. Written as DNA, the CDR3 is TGTGCCAGCAGCTTCCTCGCTAGCGGGGGAAGAAAGATTAATTACGCGCAGTACTTC. It yields the protein CASSFLASGGRKINYAQYF.

The chain combines TRBV2 with TRBJ2-3; a weak D match, TRBD2 (5 bases). Between the trimmed V and J ends, which lost 3 bases and 1 base, there was a span of 11 bases. This CDR3 is 15 amino acids long. Germline CDR1 and CDR2: SNHLY and FYNNEI. The CDR3 loop reads CASSDEGLGTDTQYF. The CDR3 DNA is TGTGCCAGCAGTGATGAGGGCCTCGGCACAGATACGCAGTATTTT.

The rearrangement uses TRBV6-1 and TRBJ2-1; D call uncertain. This CDR3 contains 13 residues. CDR1 and CDR2 (germline): MNHNS, SASEGT. CDR3 coding DNA: TGTGTCGGCAGCCCGAATAAATACAATGAGCAGTTCTTC. Translating gives CVGSPNKYNEQFF.

This chain links TRBV5-1 with TRBJ1-4, with a tentative D call TRBD1 (5 bases). This CDR3 has 15 amino acids. Germline V gives CDR1 SGHRS, CDR2 YFSETQ. Trimming took 0 bases from V and 7 from J, leaving 13 bases between them. DNA of the CDR3: TGCGCCAGCAGCTTGGGCGGCCAGGGTGGTGAAAAACTGTTTTTT. It codes for CASSLGGQGGEKLFF.

The genes are TRBV20-1 and TRBJ2-5, with 8 bases fitting TRBD2. The CDR3 is 14 amino acids. Germline assignment: CDR1 DFQATT and CDR2 SNEGSKA (reference sequence). The J segment lost 1 base and the V segment lost 6 bases, leaving 7 bases of the junction unmatched. CDR3 residues: CSAVSGVLQETQYF. Written as DNA, the CDR3 is TGCAGTGCCGTTAGCGGGGTCCTCCAAGAGACCCAGTACTTC.

This clonotype was seen ten or more times. This chain joins TRBV4-1 and TRBJ2-5, with TRBD2 matching over 7 bases. The ends lost 2 bases at V and 7 bases at J; junction bases unmatched: 7. Germline assignment: CDR1 MGHRA and CDR2 YSYEKL. The CDR3 runs 14 residues. For the CDR3, the DNA is TGCGCCAGCAGCCAACCCGGGACTATGGGGACCCAGTACTTC. It specifies CASSQPGTMGTQYF.

A word on this clonotype: A much larger clone is a single base away; this may be a read error. V gene TRBV5-1 combines with J gene TRBJ2-1; D uncertain. This CDR3 is built from 13 residues. CDR1 is SGHRS and CDR2 is YFSETQ in the germline V gene. CDR3: CAGSLDEFNEQFF. CDR3 nucleotide sequence: TGCGCCGGCAGCTTGGATGAGTTCAATGAGCAGTTCTTC.

V and J are TRBV20-1 and TRBJ1-1, with D perhaps TRBD1 (6 bases). Between the trimmed V and J ends, which lost 4 bases and 0 bases, there was a span of 9 bases. CDR3 length: 13 amino acids. Germline values: CDR1 DFQATT, CDR2 SNEGSKA (reference sequence). CDR3 DNA sequence: TGCAGTGCTACAGGGGACCTGAACACTGAAGCTTTCTTT. Translated, it gives CSATGDLNTEAFF.

This clonotype appeared a few times. The chain couples TRBV19 to TRBJ2-1; 12 bases fit TRBD2. The end of the DNA is better explained by TRBJ2-7, so the J call may be wrong. This CDR3 has 16 amino acids. CDR1 is LNHDA, CDR2 SQIVND, per germline (reference sequence). The chain's CDR3 is CASSMASGGVYNEQYF. Written as DNA, the CDR3 is TGTGCCAGTAGTATGGCTAGCGGGGGGGTCTACAATGAGCAGTACTTC.

The genes are TRBV9 and TRBJ2-5, with D possibly matching TRBD2 (6 bases). Germline-derived CDR1 and CDR2 are SGDLS and YYNGEE. The CDR3 is 14 amino acids. With 3 bases removed from V and 5 bases from J, the gap between germline ends came to 14 bases. CDR3 sequence (DNA): TGTGCCAGCAGCGACCGACTAGGGGAGGAGACCCAGTACTTC. This codes for CASSDRLGEETQYF.

The V and J genes are TRBV7-2 and TRBJ2-1, with 7 bases fitting TRBD2. The germline CDR1 and CDR2 sequences are SGHTA and FQGNSA. The CDR3 loop spans 18 amino acids. V shed 5 bases and J 9 bases; nucleotides not matched to a gene: 22. The CDR3 region is CASSPLMAGALVLIEQFF. Written as DNA, the CDR3 is TGTGCCAGCAGCCCATTGATGGCGGGAGCCCTGGTTTTGATTGAGCAGTTCTTC.

V usage is TRBV20-1 and J usage is TRBJ2-1; maybe TRBD2 (6 bases). The CDR3 extends over 16 amino acids. Germline V lookup: CDR1 DFQATT, CDR2 SNEGSKA (reference sequence). Between the trimmed V and J ends, which lost 4 bases and 0 bases, there was a span of 16 bases. The DNA of the CDR3 is TGCAGTGCTAAAAAGAGCGGGCCGAGCTCCTACAATGAGCAGTTCTTC. Amino acid sequence: CSAKKSGPSSYNEQFF.

This clonotype occurred many times. This chain joins TRBV20-1 and TRBJ2-7; D tentatively reads TRBD1 or TRBD2 (5 bases each). The CDR3 is 16 amino acids. Looked up from germline, CDR1 is DFQATT and CDR2 is SNEGSKA (reference sequence). V lost 7 bases and J lost 2, with 24 bases in between. In DNA, the CDR3 is TGCAGTGACAGGCCAGTCAGCGTTCACGGGGCCTACGAGCAGTACTTC. Amino acid sequence: CSDRPVSVHGAYEQYF.

This sequence joins TRBV10-1 and TRBJ1-2; D remains ambiguous. The germline gives CDR1 WNHNN, CDR2 SYGVQD (reference sequence). The CDR3 sequence is 12 residues long. V gave up 8 bases and J gave up 9 bases, with 16 bases separating them. CDR3 sequence (DNA): TGCGCCAGCGAAGTCTTTGGAGGACGCTACACCTTC. Amino acid sequence: CASEVFGGRYTF.

There are a few counts of this clonotype. The CDR3 region is CASSQDSQGANYGYTF. The CDR3 DNA sequence: TGCGCCAGCAGCCAAGATTCCCAGGGAGCTAACTATGGCTACACCTTC. The chain is built from TRBV4-1 and TRBJ1-2; D perhaps matches TRBD1 (5 bases). The V gene's germline CDR1 is MGHRA and CDR2 YSYEKL. This CDR3 is built from 16 residues. Between the trimmed V and J ends, which lost 0 bases and 0 bases, there was a span of 11 bases.

This sequence joins TRBV20-1 and TRBJ1-2, with unresolved D. Germline CDR1 and CDR2: DFQATT and SNEGSKA (reference sequence). The CDR3 has 12 residues. Trimming removed 3 bases at V and 6 bases at J, with 11 bases between. CDR3 amino acids: CSARDDKDGYTF. CDR3 DNA: TGCAGTGCTAGGGATGACAAGGATGGCTACACCTTC.

This clonotype was detected a few times. The V call is TRBV12-5, the J call TRBJ2-1; D is undetermined. CDR3 length: 13 residues. Trimming stripped 2 bases from V and 8 bases from J, with 10 bases between. Germline assignment: CDR1 LGHNT and CDR2 FRNRAP. CDR3 loop: CASGLFGGYEQFF. Written as DNA, the CDR3 is TGTGCTAGTGGTTTGTTCGGTGGCTATGAGCAGTTCTTC.

The chain is built from TRBV4-1 and TRBJ2-1; D call uncertain. V shed 7 bases and J shed 3 bases, with 13 bases lying between them. The length of the CDR3 is 14 residues. The germline V gene encodes CDR1 MGHRA and CDR2 YSYEKL. Here the CDR3 DNA reads TGCGCCAGCAACCAGATTGGCGGCTACAATGAGCAGTTCTTC. Translation gives CASNQIGGYNEQFF.

The chain has TRBV15 and TRBJ1-5; 7 bases line up with TRBD1. Germline CDR1 is LNHNV and CDR2 is YYDKDF (reference sequence). CDR3 length: 20 amino acids. V lost 3 bases and J lost 3; bases outside the gene matches: 20. CDR3 sequence reads: CATSSSFLRDSSLLNQPQHF. The CDR3 DNA follows: TGTGCCACCAGCAGCTCCTTCCTAAGGGACAGCTCACTTCTCAATCAGCCCCAGCATTTT.

This clonotype was detected many times. The chain is built from TRBV6-5 and TRBJ2-3, with a possible D match to TRBD2 (6 bases). V shed 3 bases and J shed 0 bases, with 10 bases lying between them. CDR3 size: 15 residues. The germline V gene encodes CDR1 MNHEY and CDR2 SVGAGI. The CDR3 DNA is TGTGCCAGCAGTTATGGTGCGGGGAGCACAGATACGCAGTATTTT. It codes for CASSYGAGSTDTQYF.